Shown below are 14 T cell receptor beta chains from a single sample sequenced in a study of cytomegalovirus exposure and HLA in healthy donors (dated by TCRdb to about 2017). To prepare the library, the immunoSEQ multiplex PCR assay was applied. For the multiplex PCR, a mixture combining 60 forward primers for TCR Vbeta segments and 13 reverse primers for TCR Jbeta segments was used. This immuneACCESS table, as held by TCRdb, lists in-frame sequences with V and J called but not all clones. Of the missing ones, under half trace to an unresolved V gene in checked studies; the others have no known cause. Across this sample there are about 150,000 clones, with about two thirds seen only once. The top ten clonotypes cover about 10% of the sample. Sample: PBMCs. The receptor source for this set is a man younger than 45 in good health and CMV-seropositive.

In this sample, this clone turned up many times. Written as DNA, the CDR3 is TGTGCCAGCAGCTTATTTGACAGTCAGGATCACGAGCAGTACTTC. Protein sequence: CASSLFDSQDHEQYF. This sequence joins TRBV7-9 and TRBJ2-7; a weak D match, TRBD1 (5 bases). The CDR3 has 15 amino acids. V was cut by 2 bases and J by 5 bases, with 16 bases left in between. Germline V gene sequence: CDR1 SEHNR, CDR2 FQNEAQ (reference sequence). Full variable domain (remainder filled in from reference TRBV7-9 and TRBJ2-7): DTGVSQNPRHKITKRGQNVTFRCDPISEHNRLYWYRQTLGQGPEFLTYFQNEAQLEKSRLLSDRFSAERPKGSFSTLEIQRTEQGDSAMYLCASSLFDSQDHEQYFGPGTRLTVT.

V is TRBV7-9 and J is TRBJ1-1; the match to TRBD1 covers 9 bases. CDR3 length equals 16 residues. V lost 5 bases, J lost 6 bases, and 13 bases stayed unmatched. Germline V gene sequence: CDR1 SEHNR, CDR2 FQNEAQ (reference sequence). The CDR3 coding sequence is TGTGCCAGCAGCGACACCCGGGACAGGGATTGGGCTGAAGCTTTCTTT. It yields the protein CASSDTRDRDWAEAFF.

This rearrangement joins TRBV5-4 to TRBJ1-2; 7 bases agree with TRBD1. CDR1 and CDR2 from the germline V gene are SGHNT and YYREEE (reference sequence). V shed 3 bases and J 4 bases; nucleotides not matched to a gene: 9. The length of the CDR3 is 15 residues. The CDR3 DNA reads as TGTGCCAGCAGCTGGAGACAGGGAGCAGGCTATGGCTACACCTTC. Its protein product is CASSWRQGAGYGYTF. Supplemented by reference TRBV5-4 and TRBJ1-2, the full variable domain reads ETGVTQSPTHLIKTRGQQVTLRCSSQSGHNTVSWYQQALGQGPQFIFQYYREEENGRGNFPPRFSGLQFPNYSSELNVNALELDDSALYLCASSWRQGAGYGYTFGSGTRLTVV.

The chain joins TRBV11-3 to TRBJ1-1; D unresolved. V gave up 5 bases and J gave up 5 bases, with 15 bases separating them. Germline V gene sequence: CDR1 SGHNT, CDR2 YENEEA. The CDR3 loop spans 14 amino acids. CDR3 sequence reads: CASSARRGSTEAFF. The CDR3 DNA follows: TGTGCCAGCAGCGCCCGAAGAGGGTCAACTGAAGCTTTCTTT.

This clone has a single count. This chain joins TRBV28 and TRBJ2-1; 8 bases are a match to TRBD2. Trimming at V came to 2 bases and at J to 7 bases, leaving 7 bases not matched to a gene. CDR3 length: 15 residues. Germline CDR1 and CDR2: MDHEN and SYDVKM. CDR3 DNA: TGTGCCAGCAGTTTAGTACTAGCGGATACTAATGAGCAGTTCTTC. This codes for CASSLVLADTNEQFF. Full variable domain (rest looked up from reference TRBV28 and TRBJ2-1): DVKVTQSSRYLVKRTGEKVFLECVQDMDHENMFWYRQDPGLGLRLIYFSYDVKMKEKGDIPEGYSVSREKKERFSLILESASTNQTSMYLCASSLVLADTNEQFFGPGTRLTVL.

The chain is built from TRBV5-1 and TRBJ2-3; D not certain. The germline gives CDR1 SGHRS, CDR2 YFSETQ. The CDR3 consists of 14 residues. V lost 0 bases to trimming and J lost 5 bases, with 10 bases between them. The CDR3 nucleotides are TGCGCCAGCAGCTTGGACCGGTTGAGAGATACGCAGTATTTT. As protein: CASSLDRLRDTQYF.

The V and J genes are TRBV9 and TRBJ2-1, with D possibly being TRBD2 (6 bases). CDR3 length equals 14 residues. Germline assignment: CDR1 SGDLS and CDR2 YYNGEE. V lost 4 bases to trimming and J lost 6 bases, with 14 bases between them. In nucleotides, the CDR3 is TGTGCCAGCAGCCCCCACGGGGGAACCAATGAGCAGTTCTTC. Translating gives CASSPHGGTNEQFF. The variable domain in full, completed from reference TRBV9 and TRBJ2-1, reads DSGVTQTPKHLITATGQRVTLRCSPRSGDLSVYWYQQSLDQGLQFLIQYYNGEERAKGNILERFSAQQFPDLHSELNLSSLELGDSALYFCASSPHGGTNEQFFGPGTRLTVL.

This chain connects TRBV30 to TRBJ2-6, with D possibly being TRBD2 (5 bases). V dropped 5 bases and J dropped 0 bases, with 8 bases sitting between them. CDR1 is GTSNPN, CDR2 SVGIG, per germline (reference sequence). The CDR3 loop spans 14 amino acids. The CDR3 region has the DNA TGTGCCTGGGAGGGCCGCTCTGGGGCCAACGTCCTGACTTTC. Amino acids: CAWEGRSGANVLTF.

The rearrangement links TRBV18 to TRBJ2-7, with 7 bases lining up with TRBD2. The CDR3 sequence is 17 residues long. J was trimmed by 4 bases and V by 6 bases; bases with no gene match: 18. CDR1 KGHSH and CDR2 LQKENI come from the germline V gene. CDR3 sequence (DNA): TGTGCCAGCTCCCCAAGCCCCCCTAGCGGAGGGTTGTACGAGCAGTACTTC. Protein product: CASSPSPPSGGLYEQYF.

A note on this clone: Compared with germline, one end of the junction differs, possibly owing to a read error. The rearrangement joins TRBV7-9 to TRBJ2-7, with a possible D match to TRBD2 (6 bases). This CDR3 has 12 residues. Germline lookup yields CDR1 SEHNR and CDR2 FQNEAQ (reference sequence). CDR3 coding DNA: TGTTCCAGCAGCTTGGGGGACTCCGAGCAGTACTTC. It is translated as CSSSLGDSEQYF.

The rearrangement links TRBV6-5 to TRBJ2-1, with 10 nucleotides matching TRBD2. V trimming: 5 bases; J trimming: 4 bases; junction bases outside the gene matches: 5. From germline, CDR1 is MNHEY and CDR2 SVGAGI. The CDR3 contains 15 residues. CDR3 coding DNA: TGTGCCAGCAGTCTTATAGCGGGGGGTTACAATGAGCAGTTCTTC. This encodes CASSLIAGGYNEQFF.

This sequence joins TRBV27 and TRBJ2-1, with 11 bases fitting TRBD2. Germline V gene lookup returns CDR1 MNHEY and CDR2 SMNVEV (reference sequence). The CDR3 runs to 18 residues. The ends lost 5 bases at V and 8 bases at J; junction bases unmatched: 17. CDR3 amino acids: CASSPPRGSGRVVYEQFF. In DNA form, the CDR3 reads TGTGCCAGCAGTCCCCCGCGGGGTAGCGGGAGGGTTGTCTATGAGCAGTTCTTC.

In its sample, this clone was seen a few times. The chain employs TRBV11-2 and TRBJ2-7; D gene unclear. This CDR3 is built from 11 residues. The germline V gene encodes CDR1 SGHAT and CDR2 FQNNGV. Trimming removed 3 bases from V and 6 bases from J, with 6 bases in between. CDR3: CASSLNGEQYF. Written as DNA, the CDR3 is TGTGCCAGCAGCTTGAACGGCGAGCAGTACTTC. Drawing the rest from reference TRBV11-2 and TRBJ2-7, the complete variable domain is EAGVAQSPRYKIIEKRQSVAFWCNPISGHATLYWYQQILGQGPKLLIQFQNNGVVDDSQLPKDRFSAERLKGVDSTLKIQPAKLEDSAVYLCASSLNGEQYFGPGTRLTVT.

The V call is TRBV18, the J call TRBJ2-7, with 8 bases aligning to TRBD1. V shed 6 bases, J shed 2 bases, and the junction held 3 bases outside the gene matches. The CDR3 spans 13 residues. Looked up from germline, CDR1 is KGHSH and CDR2 is LQKENI. CDR3 residues: CASSAGQAYEQYF. The CDR3 bases are TGTGCCAGCTCGGCGGGACAGGCCTACGAGCAGTACTTC.